This record concerns one TCR beta chain sequence. Its antigen remains unknown. These data originate in a study of shared clonotypes between healthy human individuals. Findings and caveats of the study: Sharing across four donors was highest in naive CD4 (roughly 5%) and lowest in memory CD8 (about 0.4%). Unshared clonotypes carried lower generation probabilities than those common to all four donors.

Replicate PCRs from sorted subsets contained 200 ng DNA, which is approximately 30,000 T cell genomes. Original methodology: From ImmunoSEQ came sequences covering only the junction and carrying no quality scores, so filtering differed. Only in-frame clones appear in the TCRdb table, and some are missing; sequencing was by immunoSEQ multiplex PCR. V, J and clone size were drawn from that table, and D and trimming were deduced from the DNA. The data hold 550,000 to 650,000 clones, with approximately 96% observed a single time. CDR1 MGHRA and CDR2 YSYEKL come from the germline V gene. This CDR3 is 15 amino acids long. Trimming cost V 3 bases and J 5 bases, with 14 bases left between them. Positively selected for CCR7, the CD45RO-negative cells used as naive CD8 cells excluded terminally differentiated effector memory CD45RA+ cells.

This TCR was sampled from a woman in her 30s in good health. Sequencing was carried out using naive CD8+ T cells sorted from blood. V and J are TRBV4-1 and TRBJ1-3; D gene ambiguous. The CDR3 nucleotides are TGCGCCAGCAGCCATAGACCGGAATTGAGAAACACCATATATTTT. This sequence encodes CASSHRPELRNTIYF.